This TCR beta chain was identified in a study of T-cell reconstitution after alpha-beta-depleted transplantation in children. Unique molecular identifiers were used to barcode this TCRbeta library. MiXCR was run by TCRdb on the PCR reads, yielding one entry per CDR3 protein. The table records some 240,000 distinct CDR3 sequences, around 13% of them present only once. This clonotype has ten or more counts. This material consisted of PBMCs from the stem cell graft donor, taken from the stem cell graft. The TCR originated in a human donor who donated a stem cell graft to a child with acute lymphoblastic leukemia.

The CDR3 bases are TGTGCCAGCAGTTCCCCCGGGACAGGGATCTACGAGCAGTACTTC. Encoded protein: CASSSPGTGIYEQYF. The chain uses TRBV27 and TRBJ2-7, with 9 bases lining up with TRBD1. Germline V gene lookup returns CDR1 MNHEY and CDR2 SMNVEV (reference sequence). The CDR3 covers 15 residues. Unmatched junction bases numbered 7, after V lost 4 bases and J lost 3 bases.